This entry lists 10 T cell receptor beta chains sequenced from one sample in a study of T cell repertoires in cytomegalovirus infection. The antigens these receptors bind are not known. TCRdb recomputed calls from the reads with MiXCR, one row per CDR3 protein. The sample yields about 900,000 distinct CDR3 sequences, roughly 31% seen once. This specimen was cultured CD8+ T cells from PBMCs, taken from culture after CMV antigen stimulation. The receptor source for this set is a human donor in good health (CMV status not recorded). Some clones in this sample may be carry-over from other donors' samples.

This clonotype was recorded at least ten times. The chain is built from TRBV7-2 and TRBJ2-1; D is unresolved. In germline, CDR1 is SGHTA, CDR2 FQGNSA. There are 14 residues in the CDR3. V lost 0 bases and J lost 5, with 8 bases in between. CDR3 bases: TGTGCCAGCAGCTTAGCGGGCGGCCACAATGAGCAGTTCTTC. Translation: CASSLAGGHNEQFF.

This clonotype appeared many times. This chain connects TRBV6-2 or TRBV6-3 to TRBJ1-1, with D possibly being TRBD1 (5 bases). V gave up 0 bases and J gave up 4 bases, with 12 bases separating them. Germline-derived CDR1 and CDR2 are MNHEY and SVGEGT. This CDR3 contains 15 residues. CDR3 bases: TGTGCCAGCAGTTACTCGTGGCCAGGGCCCACTGAAGCTTTCTTT. This codes for CASSYSWPGPTEAFF.

The CDR3 DNA is TGTGCCAGCAGTGACGACGAATTTCCAACTAATGAAAAACTGTTTTTT. Its translation is CASSDDEFPTNEKLFF. This chain joins TRBV6-1 and TRBJ1-4; D gene uncertain. V shed 3 bases and J shed 0 bases, with 11 bases lying between them. The CDR3 length is 16 residues. The germline V gene encodes CDR1 MNHNS and CDR2 SASEGT.

This sequence joins TRBV5-6 and TRBJ2-7; D unresolved. CDR1 is SGHDT, CDR2 YYEEEE, per germline. V was trimmed by 7 bases and J by 2 bases, leaving 13 bases between them. This CDR3 is built from 13 residues. The DNA for the CDR3 is TGTGCCAGCTTTCCCAGAGATACCTACGAGCAGTACTTC. Its translation is CASFPRDTYEQYF.

This chain links TRBV10-3 with TRBJ2-2; no reliable D call. Germline-derived CDR1 and CDR2 are ENHRY and SYGVKD. The length of the CDR3 is 19 residues. Trimming shortened V by 6 bases and J by 0 bases, and 23 bases separated the two germline ends. The CDR3 spells CAIRGVPITLIANTGELFF. The CDR3, as DNA: TGTGCCATCAGGGGTGTCCCAATCACGCTTATCGCGAACACCGGGGAGCTGTTTTTT.

On this clonotype: The junction and the germline gene differ at one end; a read error may be behind it. The chain has TRBV7-6 and TRBJ2-2; TRBD1 matches at 8 bases. Germline CDR1 reads SGHVS; CDR2 reads FNYEAQ. The CDR3 covers 15 residues. CDR3 in DNA: TGTGCCAACAGCTCTTTGGACAGGGTGGCCGGGGAGCTGTTTTTT. Encoded protein: CANSSLDRVAGELFF.

The chain is built from TRBV19 and TRBJ1-1, with 7 bases that match TRBD1. V lost 6 bases to trimming and J lost 7 bases; unmatched junction nucleotides: 8. The CDR3 contains 13 residues. Germline CDR1 and CDR2: LNHDA and SQIVND (reference sequence). In DNA form, the CDR3 reads TGTGCCAGTAGATACACAGGGGACTTTGAAGCTTTCTTT. The encoded protein is CASRYTGDFEAFF. Full variable domain (missing parts from reference TRBV19 and TRBJ1-1): DGGITQSPKYLFRKEGQNVTLSCEQNLNHDAMYWYRQDPGQGLRLIYYSQIVNDFQKGDIAEGYSVSREKKESFPLTVTSAQKNPTAFYLCASRYTGDFEAFFGQGTRLTVV.

This chain uses TRBV24-1 with TRBJ1-1; D gene unclear. CDR1 KGHDR and CDR2 SFDVKD come from the germline V gene. Trimming shortened V by 5 bases and J by 2 bases, and 8 bases separated the two germline ends. This CDR3 is 13 amino acids long. CDR3: CATSVGKNTEAFF. CDR3 in DNA: TGTGCCACCAGTGTTGGGAAAAACACTGAAGCTTTCTTT.

The J gene is TRBJ2-4, the V gene TRBV28; 8 bases align to TRBD1. The germline V gene has CDR1 MDHEN and CDR2 SYDVKM. The CDR3 is 17 residues long. J lost 8 bases, V lost 6 bases, and 18 bases had no gene match. CDR3 loop: CASSLPPPDRVEDIQYF. CDR3 sequence (DNA): TGTGCCAGCAGCTTACCCCCGCCGGACAGGGTAGAAGACATTCAGTACTTC.

This clonotype was seen many times. This chain connects TRBV7-3 to TRBJ2-1, with 12 bases lining up with TRBD2. The germline gives CDR1 SGHTA, CDR2 FQGTGA. V lost 5 bases and J lost 2; bases outside the gene matches: 4. The CDR3 is made up of 16 amino acids. The CDR3 sequence: CASSPLAGGPYNEQFF. In DNA form, the CDR3 reads TGTGCCAGCAGCCCCCTAGCGGGGGGGCCCTACAATGAGCAGTTCTTC.